These T cell receptor beta chains were read from a single sample in a study of T cells in Graves' hyperthyroidism and ophthalmopathy. One entry per CDR3 protein, called by TCRdb with MiXCR from the multiplex PCR reads. The sample lists about 610,000 distinct CDR3 sequences, 15% to 20% occurring once. Sequenced material: blood. All receptors come from a woman between 40 and 55 years old with Graves' ophthalmopathy. CDR3s include the opening cysteine and the closing phenylalanine or tryptophan. A D gene is named only where the DNA matches it firmly. Clone size appears in some rows only: once, few, many, or a class for an expanded clone.

size: many
J: TRBJ2-1
D: TRBD2
V: TRBV28
CDR3: CASRSAGASENEQFF
DNA: TGTGCCAGCAGGTCAGCGGGAGCCTCGGAGAATGAGCAGTTCTTC

size: few
J: TRBJ2-7
D: -
V: TRBV10-3
CDR3: CAISELNYEQYF
DNA: TGTGCCATCAGTGAGTTGAACTACGAGCAGTACTTC

size: -
J: TRBJ1-5
D: -
V: TRBV3-1
CDR3: CASSSSGTSDYSNQPQHF
DNA: TGTGCCAGCAGCTCATCCGGGACCTCGGACTATAGCAATCAGCCCCAGCATTTT

size: -
J: TRBJ2-1
D: TRBD1
V: TRBV6-2/TRBV6-3
CDR3: CASTRTGGSYEQFF
DNA: TGTGCCAGCACCCGGACAGGGGGTAGCTACGAGCAGTTCTTC

size: many
J: TRBJ2-4
D: -
V: TRBV30
CDR3: CAWSVLGNIQYF
DNA: TGTGCCTGGAGTGTTCTAGGGAACATTCAGTACTTC

size: -
J: TRBJ1-3
D: -
V: TRBV6-5
CDR3: CASSYDELSGNTIYF
DNA: TGTGCCAGCAGTTACGACGAGCTCTCTGGAAACACCATATATTTT

size: -
J: TRBJ2-2
D: -
V: TRBV4-2
CDR3: CASSQVGVNTGELFF
DNA: TGTGCCAGCAGCCAAGTGGGTGTGAACACCGGGGAGCTGTTTTTT

size: many
J: TRBJ2-5
D: TRBD2
V: TRBV30
CDR3: CAWGLAGGWETQYF
DNA: TGTGCCTGGGGACTAGCGGGAGGGTGGGAGACCCAGTACTTC

size: few
J: TRBJ2-7
D: -
V: TRBV12-3/TRBV12-4
CDR3: CASSLGGGKTYEQYF
DNA: TGTGCCAGCAGTTTAGGAGGAGGGAAAACCTACGAGCAGTACTTC

size: -
J: TRBJ2-1
D: TRBD2
V: TRBV2
CDR3: CASSERLAGFREQFF
DNA: TGTGCCAGCAGCGAGAGACTAGCGGGATTCCGCGAGCAGTTCTTC

size: -
J: TRBJ2-5
D: TRBD1
V: TRBV2
CDR3: CASSLDRGYETQYF
DNA: TGTGCCAGCAGTCTGGACAGGGGTTATGAGACCCAGTACTTC

size: many
J: TRBJ2-5
D: -
V: TRBV29-1
CDR3: CSVEARPGETQYF
DNA: TGCAGCGTTGAGGCCCGGCCGGGGGAGACCCAGTACTTC

size: few
J: TRBJ1-3
D: TRBD1
V: TRBV20-1
CDR3: CSASQGAGNTIYF
DNA: TGCAGTGCTTCCCAGGGGGCAGGAAACACCATATATTTT

size: many
J: TRBJ2-3
D: -
V: TRBV2
CDR3: CALLVSPEGTQYF
DNA: TGTGCTCTATTGGTGTCCCCTGAGGGTACGCAGTATTTT

size: many
J: TRBJ1-1
D: -
V: TRBV30
CDR3: CAWSVQGNTEAFF
DNA: TGTGCCTGGAGTGTACAGGGGAACACTGAAGCTTTCTTT

size: -
J: TRBJ2-3
D: TRBD1
V: TRBV9
CDR3: CASSPRDRGRADTQYF
DNA: TGTGCCAGCAGCCCCCGGGACAGGGGGCGCGCAGATACGCAGTATTTT

size: -
J: TRBJ2-2
D: -
V: TRBV7-3
CDR3: CASSPRPGGTGELFF
DNA: TGTGCCAGCAGCCCCCGACCAGGAGGGACCGGGGAGCTGTTTTTT

size: -
J: TRBJ2-1
D: -
V: TRBV29-1
CDR3: CSVEWSRDEQFF
DNA: TGCAGCGTTGAGTGGTCTAGAGATGAGCAGTTCTTC

size: few
J: TRBJ2-7
D: TRBD1
V: TRBV6-4
CDR3: CASEGQGREQYF
DNA: TGTGCCAGCGAGGGACAGGGCCGGGAGCAGTACTTC

size: -
J: TRBJ2-7
D: TRBD2
V: TRBV19
CDR3: CASSMPGLNYEQYF
DNA: TGTGCCAGTAGTATGCCGGGACTAAATTACGAGCAGTACTTC

size: many
J: TRBJ1-5
D: TRBD1
V: TRBV6-6
CDR3: CASSYGTGTRGSNQPQHF
DNA: TGTGCCAGCAGTTACGGGACAGGAACGCGGGGGAGCAATCAGCCCCAGCATTTT

size: few
J: TRBJ2-7
D: -
V: TRBV9
CDR3: CASSYSEGTYEQYF
DNA: TGTGCCAGCAGCTATAGTGAAGGAACGTACGAGCAGTACTTC

size: few
J: TRBJ1-2
D: -
V: TRBV12-3/TRBV12-4
CDR3: CASTVVGGAGYGYTF
DNA: TGTGCCAGCACCGTAGTCGGGGGCGCTGGGTATGGCTACACCTTC

size: -
J: TRBJ2-7
D: TRBD2
V: TRBV27
CDR3: CTSSLRAGGYEQYF
DNA: TGTACCAGCAGTTTGAGGGCGGGGGGCTACGAGCAGTACTTC

size: many
J: TRBJ1-2
D: -
V: TRBV30
CDR3: CAWKGGERYGYTF
DNA: TGTGCCTGGAAGGGGGGCGAACGCTATGGCTACACCTTC

size: many
J: TRBJ2-7
D: TRBD2
V: TRBV20-1
CDR3: CSARSGTSGYEQYF
DNA: TGCAGTGCTCGGTCCGGGACTAGCGGCTACGAGCAGTACTTC

size: many
J: TRBJ2-7
D: TRBD2
V: TRBV12-3/TRBV12-4
CDR3: CASSFLAGAEQYF
DNA: TGTGCCAGCAGTTTCCTAGCGGGGGCTGAGCAGTACTTC

size: many
J: TRBJ2-3
D: -
V: TRBV5-1
CDR3: CASSFSTDTQYF
DNA: TGTGCCAGCAGCTTCTCGACAGATACGCAGTATTTT

size: -
J: TRBJ1-3
D: -
V: TRBV4-1
CDR3: CASSQVGGYRNTIYF
DNA: TGCGCCAGCAGCCAAGTTGGGGGGTACAGAAACACCATATATTTT

size: -
J: TRBJ1-2
D: -
V: TRBV28
CDR3: CASTQGRTDGYTF
DNA: TGTGCCAGCACCCAAGGTCGGACGGATGGCTACACCTTC

size: -
J: TRBJ2-7
D: -
V: TRBV10-1
CDR3: CASPAYYEQYF
DNA: TGCGCCAGCCCTGCCTACTACGAGCAGTACTTC

size: -
J: TRBJ2-2
D: -
V: TRBV29-1
CDR3: CSVRWTGAGELFF
DNA: TGCAGCGTCCGATGGACTGGCGCCGGGGAGCTGTTTTTT

size: many
J: TRBJ2-2
D: -
V: TRBV3-1
CDR3: CASSLGFHTGELFF
DNA: TGTGCCAGCAGCCTGGGATTTCACACCGGGGAGCTGTTTTTT

size: -
J: TRBJ1-3
D: -
V: TRBV5-4
CDR3: CASSYQSGNTIYF
DNA: TGTGCCAGCAGCTACCAATCCGGAAACACCATATATTTT

size: few
J: TRBJ2-4
D: TRBD1
V: TRBV5-8
CDR3: CATTEGQGTNIQYF
DNA: TGTGCCACCACAGAGGGACAGGGCACAAACATTCAGTACTTC

size: few
J: TRBJ1-6
D: -
V: TRBV30
CDR3: CAWSVEGGKSLHF
DNA: TGTGCCTGGAGTGTTGAGGGTGGAAAGTCCCTCCACTTT

size: -
J: TRBJ2-4
D: TRBD1
V: TRBV2
CDR3: CASSEGQGAKNIQYF
DNA: TGTGCCAGCAGTGAGGGACAGGGAGCCAAAAACATTCAGTACTTC

size: many
J: TRBJ1-4
D: -
V: TRBV5-1
CDR3: CASSLFTARGEKLFF
DNA: TGCGCCAGCAGCTTGTTTACAGCGCGGGGTGAAAAACTGTTTTTT

size: many
J: TRBJ1-5
D: -
V: TRBV3-1
CDR3: CASPMLRDTCNQPQHF
DNA: TGTGCCAGCCCAATGTTGCGGGACACATGCAATCAGCCCCAGCATTTT

size: few
J: TRBJ2-2
D: -
V: TRBV24-1
CDR3: CATSGLGDTGELFF
DNA: TGTGCCACCAGTGGATTGGGGGACACCGGGGAGCTGTTTTTT

size: many
J: TRBJ2-5
D: TRBD2
V: TRBV2
CDR3: CASSETSGGETQYF
DNA: TGTGCCAGCAGTGAAACTAGCGGGGGGGAGACCCAGTACTTC

size: -
J: TRBJ2-2
D: TRBD2
V: TRBV2
CDR3: CASSGAGGVTGELFF
DNA: TGTGCCAGCAGTGGAGCGGGAGGGGTCACCGGGGAGCTGTTTTTT

size: -
J: TRBJ1-1
D: -
V: TRBV6-1
CDR3: CASRRQIMNTEAFF
DNA: TGTGCCAGCAGAAGACAGATAATGAACACTGAAGCTTTCTTT

size: -
J: TRBJ2-1
D: -
V: TRBV14
CDR3: CASSHNPLNEQFF
DNA: TGTGCCAGCAGCCACAACCCACTCAATGAGCAGTTCTTC

size: many
J: TRBJ2-5
D: TRBD2
V: TRBV5-1
CDR3: CASSSRGTSGSQETQYF
DNA: TGCGCCAGCAGCTCCCGAGGGACTAGCGGGTCGCAAGAGACCCAGTACTTC

size: many
J: TRBJ1-1
D: -
V: TRBV5-1
CDR3: CASSSPGVEAFF
DNA: TGCGCCAGCAGCTCCCCCGGGGTTGAAGCTTTCTTT

size: -
J: TRBJ2-7
D: TRBD2
V: TRBV11-2
CDR3: CASSSSAGVIYEQYF
DNA: TGTGCCAGCAGCTCCTCAGCGGGAGTTATCTACGAGCAGTACTTC